This TCR beta chain appears in the sequencing data of a study of T cells in Graves' hyperthyroidism and ophthalmopathy. What was amplified from RNA transcripts were TCR beta CDR3 regions. An initial round of RT-PCR targeting the TCR CDR3 relied on the HTBI primer set. TCRdb re-derived calls from the multiplex PCR reads in MiXCR, one entry per CDR3 protein. The sample includes 500,000 to 650,000 distinct CDR3 sequences, 14% of them seen just once. This clonotype was counted ten times or more. Graves' hyperthyroidism qualified as stable when ophthalmopathy did not progress within 18 months. Among the patients, aged 18 to 65, hyperthyroidism was newly diagnosed and had lasted under 2 months. Patients showing uncontrolled infection, other autoimmune disease, pregnancy or lactation were ineligible. Fresh peripheral blood, around 9.5 ml, yielded the PBMCs. This TCR derives from a woman aged 40 to 50 with Graves' hyperthyroidism. Sequencing used blood.

The CDR3 region has the DNA TGCGCCAGCAGTGAGGCAGGGGCAGAGCAGTACTTC. This codes for CASSEAGAEQYF. V and J are TRBV10-2 and TRBJ2-7; TRBD1 might be the D (6 bases). This CDR3 spans 12 amino acids. Trimming stripped 2 bases from V and 7 bases from J, with 9 bases between. The germline V gene encodes CDR1 WSHSY and CDR2 SAAADI.